These T cell receptor beta chains were read from a single sample in a study of blood T cells in healthy people across ages. TCRdb redid the calling of the 5' RACE reads with MiXCR, one entry per CDR3 protein. The repertoire consists of about 1.5 million distinct CDR3 sequences, with roughly 43% occurring once and the leading ten covering under 5%. Sequencing was done on a sample of blood. These TCRs come from a woman aged 18-30 years in good health. Both conserved end residues are part of each CDR3. Each record gives: V gene, clone size, J gene, CDR3 length, D gene, CDR3 protein, CDR3 DNA. A D gene is named only where the DNA matches it firmly. Size tells how often a clone was seen (once, few, many) or the class of an expanded clone, and some rows leave it out.

V: TRBV6-5; size: NA; J: TRBJ2-5; length: 14; D: NA; CDR3: CASSYGVSYNEQYF; DNA: TGTGCCAGCAGTTACGGGGTATCCTACAATGAGCAGTACTTC
V: TRBV7-2; size: few; J: TRBJ2-1; length: 13; D: NA; CDR3: CASSLGTGTEQFF; DNA: TGTGCCAGCAGCTTAGGAACGGGAACTGAGCAGTTCTTC
V: TRBV20-1; size: NA; J: TRBJ1-2; length: 12; D: NA; CDR3: CSARDLGCGYTF; DNA: TGCAGTGCTAGAGATTTAGGATGTGGCTACACCTTC
V: TRBV7-9; size: few; J: TRBJ2-1; length: 15; D: NA; CDR3: CASSPPTGAYNEQFF; DNA: TGTGCCAGCAGCCCACCCACTGGAGCCTACAATGAGCAGTTCTTC
V: TRBV20-1; size: NA; J: TRBJ2-3; length: 14; D: NA; CDR3: CSACLRRGIDTQYF; DNA: TGCAGTGCTTGCTTGCGACGAGGCATAGATACGCAGTATTTT
V: TRBV9; size: NA; J: TRBJ2-7; length: 16; D: NA; CDR3: CASSVATRLEGDEQYF; DNA: TGTGCCAGCAGCGTAGCTACCAGACTAGAGGGGGACGAGCAGTACTTC
V: TRBV20-1; size: NA; J: TRBJ2-7; length: 14; D: NA; CDR3: CSARATLAGYEQYF; DNA: TGCAGTGCTAGAGCCACCCTGGCGGGCTACGAGCAGTACTTC
V: TRBV4-3; size: few; J: TRBJ1-4; length: 16; D: NA; CDR3: CASSQDFKGVGEKLFF; DNA: TGCGCCAGCAGCCAAGATTTTAAAGGGGTTGGTGAAAAACTGTTTTTT
V: TRBV29-1; size: NA; J: TRBJ1-2; length: 13; D: TRBD1; CDR3: CSEGTGANYGYTF; DNA: TGCAGCGAGGGGACAGGGGCCAACTATGGCTACACCTTC
V: TRBV7-9; size: NA; J: TRBJ2-7; length: 17; D: TRBD2; CDR3: CASRQGLAGGLYNEQYF; DNA: TGTGCCAGCAGACAAGGACTAGCGGGGGGCTTGTACAATGAGCAGTACTTC
V: TRBV4-3; size: NA; J: TRBJ1-2; length: 13; D: NA; CDR3: CASSHGPDYGCTF; DNA: TGCGCCAGCAGCCACGGACCGGACTATGGCTGCACCTTC
V: TRBV20-1; size: few; J: TRBJ2-1; length: 16; D: TRBD2; CDR3: CSARDYRLAGGFEQFF; DNA: TGCAGTGCTAGAGATTATAGACTAGCGGGGGGGTTTGAGCAGTTCTTC
V: TRBV27; size: NA; J: TRBJ2-1; length: 16; D: NA; CDR3: CASSYYGPGRGEEQFF; DNA: TGTGCCAGCAGTTACTACGGCCCGGGACGTGGAGAGGAGCAGTTCTTC
V: TRBV29-1; size: NA; J: TRBJ1-1; length: 10; D: NA; CDR3: CSTTGAGAFF; DNA: TGCAGCACAACGGGGGCCGGAGCTTTCTTT
V: TRBV28; size: few; J: TRBJ1-2; length: 15; D: TRBD1; CDR3: CASSGRDRPNYGYTF; DNA: TGTGCCAGCAGTGGGAGGGACAGGCCTAACTATGGCTACACCTTC
V: TRBV15; size: NA; J: TRBJ2-7; length: 17; D: TRBD1; CDR3: CATSREIGTGGYNEQYF; DNA: TGTGCCACCAGCAGAGAAATTGGAACAGGGGGCTACAATGAGCAGTACTTC
V: TRBV27; size: few; J: TRBJ2-1; length: 14; D: NA; CDR3: CASLLSPTDNEQFF; DNA: TGTGCCAGCTTACTTTCTCCGACAGACAATGAGCAGTTCTTC
V: TRBV3-1; size: few; J: TRBJ2-1; length: 15; D: NA; CDR3: CASSQDKRVPHEQFF; DNA: TGTGCCAGCAGCCAAGATAAGAGGGTACCCCATGAGCAGTTCTTC
V: TRBV7-2; size: few; J: TRBJ1-6; length: 17; D: NA; CDR3: CASSFGDLTYLNSPLHF; DNA: TGTGCCAGCAGCTTTGGGGACCTCACTTACCTCAATTCACCCCTCCACTTT
V: TRBV25-1; size: few; J: TRBJ2-1; length: 16; D: NA; CDR3: CASSESGRSSYNEQFF; DNA: TGTGCCAGCAGTGAATCAGGCCGGAGCTCCTACAATGAGCAGTTCTTC
V: TRBV20-1; size: NA; J: TRBJ1-1; length: 14; D: NA; CDR3: CSAPKGEVNTEAFF; DNA: TGCAGTGCCCCAAAAGGGGAGGTGAACACTGAAGCTTTCTTT
V: TRBV11-2; size: few; J: TRBJ2-1; length: 16; D: NA; CDR3: CASSWRVGIGGDEQFF; DNA: TGTGCCAGCAGCTGGCGAGTGGGTATCGGGGGCGATGAGCAGTTCTTC
V: TRBV6-2/TRBV6-3; size: NA; J: TRBJ2-1; length: 12; D: NA; CDR3: CASSVDSYEQFF; DNA: TGTGCCAGCAGCGTTGACAGCTACGAGCAGTTCTTC
V: TRBV28; size: NA; J: TRBJ2-5; length: 16; D: TRBD1; CDR3: CASSSWDSPYQETQYF; DNA: TGTGCCAGCAGTTCGTGGGACAGCCCCTACCAAGAGACCCAGTACTTC
V: TRBV18; size: NA; J: TRBJ2-3; length: 15; D: NA; CDR3: CASSPARQSTDTQYF; DNA: TGTGCCAGCTCACCAGCGCGGCAAAGCACAGATACGCAGTATTTT
V: TRBV20-1; size: NA; J: TRBJ2-3; length: 13; D: NA; CDR3: CSARDSETDTQYF; DNA: TGCAGTGCTAGAGATTCAGAGACAGATACGCAGTATTTT
V: TRBV7-9; size: NA; J: TRBJ2-3; length: 15; D: TRBD1; CDR3: CASSQQGAGADTQYF; DNA: TGTGCCAGCAGCCAACAGGGGGCGGGTGCAGATACGCAGTATTTT
V: TRBV28; size: few; J: TRBJ2-7; length: 14; D: NA; CDR3: CASSRGLVGDEQYF; DNA: TGTGCCAGCAGCCGGGGGCTAGTGGGTGACGAGCAGTACTTC
V: TRBV4-1; size: NA; J: TRBJ2-5; length: 18; D: TRBD2; CDR3: CASSQDGGAGGPGETQYF; DNA: TGCGCCAGCAGCCAAGATGGAGGAGCGGGGGGCCCGGGGGAGACCCAGTACTTC
V: TRBV7-9; size: NA; J: TRBJ2-7; length: 15; D: NA; CDR3: CASSLAGVGGSEQYF; DNA: TGTGCCAGCAGCTTAGCCGGCGTCGGTGGTAGCGAGCAGTACTTC
V: TRBV20-1; size: NA; J: TRBJ2-1; length: 13; D: TRBD2; CDR3: CSASFLPGLRSFF; DNA: TGCAGTGCTAGCTTTTTACCGGGACTAAGGTCGTTCTTC
V: TRBV9; size: many; J: TRBJ2-1; length: 18; D: NA; CDR3: CASSVALSSASSYNEQFF; DNA: TGTGCCAGCAGCGTAGCTCTTAGCAGCGCTAGCTCCTACAATGAGCAGTTCTTC
V: TRBV11-2; size: NA; J: TRBJ2-7; length: 16; D: TRBD2; CDR3: CASSLEGTSRTYEQYF; DNA: TGTGCCAGCAGCTTAGAGGGGACTAGCAGAACCTACGAGCAGTACTTC
V: TRBV7-2; size: NA; J: TRBJ2-1; length: 13; D: NA; CDR3: CASIPGARGEQFF; DNA: TGTGCCAGCATCCCCGGGGCTCGGGGTGAGCAGTTCTTC
V: TRBV18; size: few; J: TRBJ1-6; length: 13; D: NA; CDR3: CASTRDTSLPLHF; DNA: TGTGCCAGCACCCGGGACACCTCATTACCCCTCCACTTT
V: TRBV27; size: NA; J: TRBJ2-7; length: 15; D: TRBD2; CDR3: CASTLLAGGSYEQYF; DNA: TGTGCCAGCACCCTTCTAGCGGGAGGGTCCTACGAGCAGTACTTC
V: TRBV4-1; size: once; J: TRBJ1-2; length: 14; D: NA; CDR3: CASSDWGINYGYTF; DNA: TGCGCCAGCAGCGATTGGGGGATTAACTATGGCTACACCTTC
V: TRBV20-1; size: NA; J: TRBJ2-1; length: 14; D: NA; CDR3: CSASPASVYNEQFF; DNA: TGCAGTGCTAGCCCCGCTAGCGTGTACAATGAGCAGTTCTTC
V: TRBV7-8; size: few; J: TRBJ2-7; length: 15; D: NA; CDR3: CASSLEQGTTYEQYF; DNA: TGTGCCAGCAGCTTAGAACAGGGTACAACCTACGAGCAGTACTTC